One and the same sample provided the 16 T cell receptor beta chains below, sequenced in a study of T cells in Graves' hyperthyroidism and ophthalmopathy. The source material, RNA transcripts, was used to amplify TCR beta CDR3 regions. Using the HTBI primer set, a first-round RT-PCR was run on the TCR CDR3. TCRdb passed the multiplex PCR reads through MiXCR, listing each CDR3 protein once. This table has more than 150,000 distinct CDR3 sequences, about a sixth appearing once. Material: blood. The receptors stem from a woman between 50 and 59 years old with Graves' hyperthyroidism.

There are many counts of this clonotype. CDR3 DNA sequence: TGTGCCAGCAGTTACTCCGGGACAGGACGGACTGAAGCTTTCTTT. Protein product: CASSYSGTGRTEAFF. The J gene is TRBJ1-1, the V gene TRBV6-5, with TRBD1 matching 8 bases. With 0 bases clipped from V and 5 bases from J, the junction kept 5 bases outside the gene matches. This CDR3 comprises 15 residues. Germline V gene sequence: CDR1 MNHEY, CDR2 SVGAGI.

In this sample, this clonotype turned up many times. The CDR3 region has the DNA TGTGCCAGCAGCTGGGACAGGGATCCCCTCCACTTT. Translation: CASSWDRDPLHF. The chain combines TRBV11-2 with TRBJ1-6; 9 nucleotides match TRBD1. The junction had 2 bases not matched to a gene; V was cut back by 4 bases and J by 13 bases. CDR1 SGHAT and CDR2 FQNNGV come from the germline V gene. The CDR3 spans 12 residues.

This clonotype has just a few counts. The rearrangement links TRBV27 to TRBJ2-5; 7 nucleotides line up with TRBD1. Trimming removed 8 bases from V and 5 bases from J; junction bases left unmatched: 8. In germline, CDR1 is MNHEY, CDR2 SMNVEV (reference sequence). This CDR3 region has 13 residues. The CDR3 DNA follows: TGTGCCAGCGCGAACAGGGGCTGGGAGACCCAGTACTTC. Amino acid sequence: CASANRGWETQYF.

The chain is built from TRBV19 and TRBJ1-2; no clear D. Germline lookup yields CDR1 LNHDA and CDR2 SQIVND (reference sequence). This CDR3 has 14 amino acids. V was cut by 7 bases and J by 6 bases, with 18 bases left in between. This chain's CDR3 is CASMVRLRKDGYTF. DNA for the CDR3: TGTGCCAGTATGGTGAGGCTGAGAAAGGATGGCTACACCTTC.

Only a few counts were recorded for this clonotype. At one boundary the junction diverges from the germline segment, which might be a read error. The chain links TRBV7-9 to TRBJ1-1, with unresolved D. Germline V gene data show CDR1 as SEHNR and CDR2 as FQNEAQ (reference sequence). This CDR3 spans 13 amino acids. Written as DNA, the CDR3 is TGTGTCAGCAGCTTTAATTCGAACACTGAAGCTTTCTTT. It is translated as CVSSFNSNTEAFF.

The sample holds a few counts of this clonotype. The chain employs TRBV5-4 and TRBJ2-7, with D perhaps TRBD1 (6 bases). Trimming took off 2 bases at V and 3 bases at J, with 15 bases between the two ends. In germline, CDR1 is SGHNT, CDR2 YYREEE (reference sequence). The length of the CDR3 is 15 residues. The CDR3 loop reads CASSLRQGSLYEQYF. The CDR3, as DNA: TGTGCCAGCAGCTTACGCCAGGGGTCTCTCTACGAGCAGTACTTC.

This clonotype was observed at least ten times. Here the CDR3 DNA reads TGTGCCAGCAGGGCAGAGAACACTGAAGCTTTCTTT. The encoded protein is CASRAENTEAFF. The chain employs TRBV7-9 and TRBJ1-1; no definite D call. Trimming pared 6 bases from V and 1 base from J, leaving 6 bases between. CDR1 and CDR2 from the germline V gene are SEHNR and FQNEAQ (reference sequence). This CDR3 comprises 12 residues.

At least ten counts were recorded for this clonotype. The chain has TRBV6-1 and TRBJ1-3; weak D call: TRBD1 (6 bases). The CDR3 loop spans 13 amino acids. Germline CDR1 reads MNHNS; CDR2 reads SASEGT. The CDR3 DNA is TGTGCGATCCGGGACACCTCTGGAAACACCATATATTTT. Protein sequence: CAIRDTSGNTIYF.

This clonotype was counted ten times or more. The V call is TRBV15, the J call TRBJ1-5, with D unresolved. Looked up from germline, CDR1 is LNHNV and CDR2 is YYDKDF (reference sequence). The V gene lost 5 bases and the J gene lost 6 bases, with 11 bases spanning the gap. This CDR3 contains 13 residues. The CDR3 DNA reads as TGTGCCACCAGCCCCATGGGTGGTCAGCCCCAGCATTTT. Translation: CATSPMGGQPQHF.

This clonotype was found many times. This chain uses TRBV20-1 with TRBJ1-1; D not certain. V was clipped by 2 bases and J by 5 bases, with 18 bases between them. The CDR3 sequence is 15 residues long. Looked up from germline, CDR1 is DFQATT and CDR2 is SNEGSKA (reference sequence). DNA of the CDR3: TGCAGTGCTAGACGTGACGGGAGACCGGGTACTGAAGCTTTCTTT. It specifies CSARRDGRPGTEAFF.

This clonotype was seen many times. The chain links TRBV20-1 to TRBJ1-1, with 7 bases that match TRBD1. The length of the CDR3 is 13 residues. V was clipped by 6 bases and J by 11 bases; unmatched bases: 15. The V gene's germline CDR1 is DFQATT and CDR2 SNEGSKA (reference sequence). CDR3 sequence: CSAGRLQGRTAFF. CDR3 bases: TGCAGTGCGGGACGCTTACAGGGGAGAACGGCTTTCTTT.

This clonotype was detected once. In DNA form, the CDR3 reads TGTGCCAGCGGATTTTCGGGTGGGTTCGAAGATACGCAGTATTTT. It specifies CASGFSGGFEDTQYF. The V gene is TRBV11-2, the J gene TRBJ2-3; D gene uncertain. This CDR3 comprises 15 residues. Looked up from germline, CDR1 is SGHAT and CDR2 is FQNNGV. V was trimmed by 8 bases and J by 5 bases, leaving 20 bases between them.

This clonotype was recorded at least ten times. V and J are TRBV28 and TRBJ2-7, with D possibly matching TRBD2 (6 bases). The germline V gene has CDR1 MDHEN and CDR2 SYDVKM. V was clipped by 6 bases and J by 3 bases, with 21 bases between them. This CDR3 contains 16 residues. The CDR3 sequence: CASSPGGAGFVYEQYF. CDR3 in DNA: TGTGCCAGCAGCCCCGGGGGAGCGGGCTTCGTCTACGAGCAGTACTTC. The whole variable domain, remainder taken from reference TRBV28 and TRBJ2-7, is DVKVTQSSRYLVKRTGEKVFLECVQDMDHENMFWYRQDPGLGLRLIYFSYDVKMKEKGDIPEGYSVSREKKERFSLILESASTNQTSMYLCASSPGGAGFVYEQYFGPGTRLTVT.

The sample holds many counts of this clonotype. The chain couples TRBV4-2 to TRBJ2-7; D remains ambiguous. V shed 4 bases and J shed 4 bases, with 14 bases lying between them. Germline CDR1 is LGHNA and CDR2 is YNFKEQ. CDR3 length equals 14 residues. The CDR3 nucleotides are TGTGCCAGCAGCCTCACCTCAAGTTCTTACGAGCAGTACTTC. The encoded protein is CASSLTSSSYEQYF.

The rearrangement joins TRBV4-2 to TRBJ1-1; a weak D match, TRBD1 (6 bases). Looked up from germline, CDR1 is LGHNA and CDR2 is YNFKEQ. V gave up 5 bases and J gave up 0 bases, with 10 bases separating them. The CDR3 is 14 amino acids. CDR3: CASSVGGMNTEAFF. The DNA for the CDR3 is TGTGCCAGCAGCGTCGGGGGCATGAACACTGAAGCTTTCTTT.

This clonotype was seen at least ten times. The rearrangement links TRBV4-1 to TRBJ2-5; D not resolved. Per the germline V gene, CDR1 is MGHRA and CDR2 is YSYEKL. V was shortened by 2 bases and J by 5 bases, with 9 bases between the two germline ends. The CDR3 totals 13 residues. CDR3 amino acids: CASSQLPGETQYF. The CDR3 DNA follows: TGCGCCAGCAGCCAACTGCCGGGTGAGACCCAGTACTTC.